The clone carrying this TCR beta chain was seen at least ten times. This sample is part of a study of T cells in Graves' hyperthyroidism and ophthalmopathy. Germline CDR1 MNHEY, CDR2 SMNVEV (reference sequence). V dropped 2 bases and J dropped 0 bases, with 11 bases sitting between them. The CDR3 contains 16 residues. Using RNA transcripts as the source, TCR beta CDR3 regions were amplified. HTBI primers were employed in a first-round RT-PCR of the TCR CDR3. One entry per CDR3 protein, called by TCRdb with MiXCR from the multiplex PCR reads. This sample has hundreds of thousands of distinct CDR3 sequences; approximately 15% occur once, and the top ten carry 30% to 35%.

This receptor was identified in a woman aged 30 to 39 with Graves' hyperthyroidism. Sequencing was performed on blood. The chain recombines TRBV27 with TRBJ2-1, with D possibly called TRBD1 or TRBD2 (6 bases each). CDR3 DNA: TGTGCCAGCAGTTTAAGGGGGAGGTCCTCCTACAATGAGCAGTTCTTC. Protein sequence: CASSLRGRSSYNEQFF.